The sequence of this T cell receptor beta chain was determined in a study of CD8+ T cells in alopecia areata. In the study overall: By percentage of affected scalp area, the severity of treated patients was scored.

Study-wide results and limits: Just one nonresponder means the tie between baseline CD8+ expansion and response stays uncertain.

RNA extraction and reverse transcription yielded cDNA as sequencing template. The method was immunoSEQ multiplex PCR; TCRdb's version includes in-frame clones alone and lacks a portion of them. The sample contains 100,000 to 140,000 clones, 84% of which appear only once. Documented treatment: oral pan-JAK inhibitor, 5-10 mg twice daily. CD4+ and CD8+ T cells were sorted from PBMCs stained for CD3, CD4 and CD8. V was cut by 5 bases and J by 0 bases, with 5 bases left in between. Germline loops: CDR1 SGHAT, CDR2 FQNNGV. The CDR3 is made up of 12 amino acids. As concerns this clone: The antigen remains unidentified.

The chain joins TRBV11-2 to TRBJ2-7; weak D call: TRBD2 (5 bases). Sequences were derived from CD8+ T cells sorted from blood, sampled at week 24, from a patient treated with tofacitinib. This receptor was obtained from a human donor with alopecia areata. Here the CDR3 reads CASSLASYEQYF. The DNA for the CDR3 is TGTGCCAGCAGCCTAGCCTCCTACGAGCAGTACTTC.